This TCR beta chain was captured by sequencing in a study of cytomegalovirus exposure and HLA in healthy donors. The CDR3 is 19 residues long. Germline values: CDR1 MGHRA, CDR2 YSYEKL. V gave up 1 base and J gave up 0 bases; unmatched junction bases: 15. Regarding this clone: Its antigen is not identified.

Regarding the study as a whole: A later analysis found most CMV-associated TCR beta chains apparently HLA-restricted. Presence/absence analyses treated sequencing depth as roughly uniform across donors. Donors belonging to an Asian-associated ancestry cluster reportedly showed fewer N-insertions in productive TCRs than the 666-donor mean, according to what a later analysis found.

60 Vbeta and 13 Jbeta primers were used in PCR. Here immunoSEQ multiplex PCR was the method, and the copy in TCRdb shows in-frame clones only, minus some. The repertoire holds more than 95,000 clones, roughly 85% seen once, with around 6.1% in the top ten. This clonotype was sampled from a man aged 55 to 70 in good health and CMV-seropositive. The sequenced sample consisted of PBMCs. The gene calls are TRBV4-1 and TRBJ2-7; 7 bases are a match to TRBD1. DNA of the CDR3: TGCGCCAGCAGCCAAGCGGAGGACAGGCAGAGTTTCCCCTCCTACGAGCAGTACTTC. The encoded protein is CASSQAEDRQSFPSYEQYF.